This T cell receptor (beta chain) was found in a study of shared clonotypes between healthy human individuals. Across the whole study: Each donor's CD8 memory used one plate, CD8 naive two, each CD4 subset three.

Profiling relied on immunoSEQ multiplex PCR, and the TCRdb table lists in-frame clones only, not all of them. The table shows about 2.1 million clones, with 90% to 95% occurring only once. In regard to this clone: The antigen is undetermined.

CD8 cells regarded as naive lacked CD45RO, were positively chosen for CCR7, and omitted terminally differentiated effector memory CD45RA+ cells. Participating donors were healthy, HIV-negative adults free of recent acute infections or vaccinations. Overall study results and limits: Sequencing depth was a factor that was expected to affect clonotype sharing among donors.

Sequencing was carried out using naive CD8+ T cells from PBMCs. This clonotype was obtained from a man younger than 35 in good health. Some clones in this sample may be carry-over from other donors' samples.

The CDR3 DNA reads as TGTGCCAGCAGCTCAGGGTCGGTCAACTATGGCTACACCTTC. This codes for CASSSGSVNYGYTF. V is TRBV11-2 and J is TRBJ1-2, with a weak D call TRBD1 (5 bases). The CDR3 has 14 amino acids. Trimming shortened V by 4 bases and J by 2 bases, and 11 bases separated the two germline ends. Germline V gives CDR1 SGHAT, CDR2 FQNNGV.